The 4 T cell receptor beta chains in this list originate from one sample, sequenced in a study of T cells in Graves' hyperthyroidism and ophthalmopathy. TCR beta CDR3 sequences were amplified from RNA transcripts. A first-round RT-PCR of the TCR CDR3 used the HTBI primer set. TCRdb reprocessed the multiplex PCR reads via MiXCR and lists one record per CDR3 protein. The table includes roughly 500,000 distinct CDR3 sequences, about 16% detected once. Sequencing was performed on blood. The receptors were sampled from a woman aged 30 to 39 with Graves' ophthalmopathy.

The table lists this clonotype with many counts. Written as DNA, the CDR3 is TGTGCCAGCAGCTCGGGGGTGGGCTTCCCTGAAGCTTTCTTT. The encoded protein is CASSSGVGFPEAFF. The chain carries TRBV11-2 and TRBJ1-1, with a possible D match to TRBD1 (5 bases). The CDR3 covers 14 residues. The germline V gene encodes CDR1 SGHAT and CDR2 FQNNGV. V dropped 4 bases and J dropped 6 bases, with 15 bases sitting between them.

This clonotype appeared a single time. V gene TRBV28 combines with J gene TRBJ2-2; 8 bases fit TRBD1. The trim removed 8 bases at V and 4 bases at J, leaving 12 bases unmatched. Germline CDR1 and CDR2: MDHEN and SYDVKM. This CDR3 region has 16 residues. The CDR3 loop is CASHSKWTGITGELFF. The CDR3 DNA reads as TGTGCCAGCCACTCAAAATGGACAGGGATCACCGGGGAGCTGTTTTTT.

The count of this clonotype is one. V is TRBV11-2 and J is TRBJ2-5, with 12 bases lining up with TRBD2. J gave up 4 bases and V 11 bases, and 11 bases lay outside the gene matches. Germline lookup yields CDR1 SGHAT and CDR2 FQNNGV. The CDR3 is 15 amino acids. The CDR3 DNA reads TGTGCCTGGAGTGTGACTAGCGGGAGAACAGAGACCCAGTACTTC. It translates to CAWSVTSGRTETQYF.

This clonotype occurred many times. This chain joins TRBV11-2 and TRBJ2-2; the D gene is possibly TRBD1 (6 bases). This CDR3 comprises 14 residues. V lost 5 bases and J lost 6, with 13 bases in between. Germline V gene data show CDR1 as SGHAT and CDR2 as FQNNGV. CDR3 sequence: CASSPRAGAGELFF. CDR3 bases: TGTGCCAGCAGCCCGAGGGCAGGGGCCGGGGAGCTGTTTTTT.